Below are 19 T cell receptor beta chains sequenced from a single sample in a study of T cells after yellow fever vaccination. TCRdb itself ran the 5' RACE reads through MiXCR, one entry per CDR3 protein. The table lists 300,000 to 450,000 distinct CDR3 sequences, 7% to 10% of them singletons. The sample consisted of PBMCs, taken about 49 days after the first yellow fever vaccination. These receptors were collected from a man aged 18-30 years who received the YFV17D yellow fever vaccine.

This clonotype was picked up a small number of times. The chain links TRBV27 to TRBJ2-6; D remains ambiguous. This CDR3 is built from 16 residues. Trimming cost V 5 bases and J 4 bases, with 15 bases left between them. From germline, CDR1 is MNHEY and CDR2 SMNVEV (reference sequence). In DNA form, the CDR3 reads TGTGCCAGCAGTACCTCGTGGGGTAACGGGGCCAACGTCCTGACTTTC. Its translation is CASSTSWGNGANVLTF.

This clonotype was seen at least ten times. The J gene is TRBJ2-3, the V gene TRBV27; D not certain. This CDR3 has 10 amino acids. V dropped 9 bases and J dropped 10 bases, with 11 bases sitting between them. Germline V lookup: CDR1 MNHEY, CDR2 SMNVEV (reference sequence). The CDR3 bases are TGTGCCAGGAAACTGAGCGCGCAGTATTTT. Its protein is CARKLSAQYF.

This clonotype was found a few times. The V call is TRBV11-2, the J call TRBJ2-2; D possibly corresponds to TRBD1 (6 bases). Germline CDR1 reads SGHAT; CDR2 reads FQNNGV. The CDR3 spans 12 residues. The V gene lost 11 bases and the J gene lost 1 base, with 8 bases spanning the gap. The CDR3 sequence: CAEGENTGELFF. CDR3 bases: TGTGCCGAGGGGGAGAACACCGGGGAGCTGTTTTTT.

The gene calls are TRBV4-3 and TRBJ2-2, with 9 bases that match TRBD1. J was trimmed by 6 bases and V by 6 bases; bases with no gene match: 5. Germline CDR1 reads LGHNA; CDR2 reads YSLEER. The CDR3 is 14 amino acids. The CDR3 is CASSPDRGAGELFF. The CDR3 DNA reads as TGCGCCAGCAGTCCTGACAGGGGGGCCGGGGAGCTGTTTTTT.

This clonotype appeared a few times. This chain connects TRBV6-2 or TRBV6-3 to TRBJ2-7; weak D call: TRBD1 (6 bases). This CDR3 region has 15 residues. Germline loops: CDR1 MNHEY, CDR2 SVGEGT. V was pared by 4 bases and J by 1 base, with 14 bases between. CDR3 coding DNA: TGTGCCAGCAGTTCTCCCCGGCAGGGGTCCTACGAGCAGTACGTC. As protein: CASSSPRQGSYEQYV.

The table lists this clonotype with a few counts. V is TRBV19 and J is TRBJ1-1; tentatively, D is TRBD1 (6 bases). CDR1 is LNHDA and CDR2 is SQIVND in the germline V gene (reference sequence). This CDR3 has 15 amino acids. With 10 bases removed from V and 9 bases from J, the gap between germline ends came to 27 bases. This CDR3 reads CATTPGGGRRGKAFF. The CDR3 DNA follows: TGTGCCACCACCCCCGGGGGGGGGCGCAGAGGTAAAGCTTTCTTT.

This clonotype has more than one count but fewer than ten. This chain uses TRBV28 with TRBJ2-7; 7 positions match TRBD1. CDR1 is MDHEN, CDR2 SYDVKM, per germline. This CDR3 has 14 residues. After removal of 6 bases from V and 2 bases from J, the junction contained 7 bases not matched to a gene. CDR3 amino acids: CASRERDSPYEQYV. The CDR3 nucleotides read TGTGCCAGCAGAGAGAGGGACAGCCCCTACGAGCAGTACGTC.

In this sample, this clonotype turned up a few times. V and J are TRBV12-3 or TRBV12-4 and TRBJ2-1; D unclear. This CDR3 has 13 residues. V gave up 6 bases and J gave up 9 bases, with 15 bases separating them. CDR3 in amino acids: CASRAGTKGEQFF. The CDR3 DNA is TGTGCCAGCAGGGCCGGTACTAAGGGTGAGCAGTTCTTC.

The rearrangement joins TRBV4-3 to TRBJ2-2; 10 bases are a match to TRBD2. This CDR3 is 16 amino acids long. V lost 4 bases to trimming and J lost 3 bases; unmatched junction nucleotides: 5. Germline V CDR1 and CDR2: LGHNA, YSLEER. CDR3 loop: CASSRVAGGDTGELFF. CDR3 in DNA: TGCGCCAGCAGCCGAGTAGCGGGGGGCGACACCGGGGAGCTGTTTTTT.

V and J are TRBV5-4 and TRBJ1-2; D may be TRBD1 (6 bases). Germline V gives CDR1 SGHNT, CDR2 YYREEE (reference sequence). This CDR3 spans 15 amino acids. V was pared by 0 bases and J by 4 bases, with 13 bases between. This CDR3 reads CASSLGGGVVYGYTF. The CDR3 region has the DNA TGTGCCAGCAGCTTGGGAGGGGGGGTGGTCTATGGCTACACCTTC.

In this sample, this clonotype turned up a few times. This sequence joins TRBV6-2 or TRBV6-3 and TRBJ2-3; D is unresolved. This CDR3 has 11 amino acids. With 2 bases removed from V and 8 bases from J, the gap between germline ends came to 5 bases. Looked up from germline, CDR1 is MNHEY and CDR2 is SVGEGT. The CDR3 sequence: CASSYMITQYF. The CDR3 DNA reads as TGTGCCAGCAGTTACATGATTACGCAGTATTTT.

This clonotype was observed a handful of times. The rearrangement joins TRBV28 to TRBJ2-7; 11 bases are a match to TRBD1. The CDR3 extends over 14 amino acids. Per the germline V gene, CDR1 is MDHEN and CDR2 is SYDVKM. V shed 8 bases, J shed 6 bases, and the junction held 9 bases outside the gene matches. Here the CDR3 reads CASPTGTGGAEQYV. CDR3 sequence (DNA): TGTGCCAGCCCCACCGGGACAGGGGGAGCCGAGCAGTACGTC.

This clonotype was observed a handful of times. This chain joins TRBV5-4 and TRBJ1-1; 8 bases map to TRBD1. V was clipped by 3 bases and J by 1 base; unmatched bases: 5. This CDR3 has 15 residues. Germline lookup yields CDR1 SGHNT and CDR2 YYREEE (reference sequence). The CDR3 nucleotides are TGTGCCAGCAGCTCCGCTGACAGGGGGAACACTGAAGCTTTCTTT. It specifies CASSSADRGNTEAFF. Combining the CDR3 with reference TRBV5-4 and TRBJ1-1 gives the whole variable domain ETGVTQSPTHLIKTRGQQVTLRCSSQSGHNTVSWYQQALGQGPQFIFQYYREEENGRGNFPPRFSGLQFPNYSSELNVNALELDDSALYLCASSSADRGNTEAFFGQGTRLTVV.

CDR3 bases: TGTGCCAGCAGCCAAGTAATCTTGATTGGAGGTTTCGACACTGAAGCTTTCTTT. It codes for CASSQVILIGGFDTEAFF. The rearrangement joins TRBV14 to TRBJ1-1; D ambiguous. The ends were cut back, 1 base at V and 3 bases at J, with 21 bases in the middle. The CDR3 runs to 18 residues. Germline lookup yields CDR1 SGHDN and CDR2 FVKESK.

This clonotype occurred many times. V usage is TRBV12-3 or TRBV12-4 and J usage is TRBJ2-5, with 7 nucleotides matching TRBD1. The CDR3 has 15 amino acids. Losses at the gene ends were 6 bases for V and 3 bases for J; bases not matched to a gene: 10. The CDR3, as DNA: TGTGCCAGCAGCTACCTACAGGGGCCGAAAGAGACCCAGTACTTC. Protein sequence: CASSYLQGPKETQYF.

In this sample, this clonotype turned up a few times. The chain is built from TRBV5-1 and TRBJ2-3, with D hard to call. The germline gives CDR1 SGHRS, CDR2 YFSETQ. V was cut by 3 bases and J by 2 bases, with 10 bases left in between. This CDR3 has 14 residues. The CDR3 spells CASSSYSVTDTQYF. In DNA form, the CDR3 reads TGCGCCAGCAGCTCCTATTCAGTCACAGATACGCAGTATTTT.

This clonotype has more than one count but fewer than ten. The rearrangement links TRBV6-5 to TRBJ2-7; possibly TRBD1 for D (5 bases). The CDR3 sequence is 14 residues long. The germline CDR1 and CDR2 sequences are MNHEY and SVGAGI. V shed 1 base and J shed 2 bases, with 9 bases lying between them. The CDR3 reads CASSYYQGAYEQYF. DNA of the CDR3: TGTGCCAGCAGTTACTACCAAGGGGCCTACGAGCAGTACTTC.

This clonotype was recorded a few times. The rearrangement joins TRBV29-1 to TRBJ2-7; D assignment may be TRBD1 or TRBD2 (5 bases each). V was trimmed by 4 bases and J by 6 bases, leaving 16 bases between them. The CDR3 has 13 residues. Germline V CDR1 and CDR2: SQVTM, ANQGSEA. The chain's CDR3 is CSVVKQSGGEQYF. In nucleotides, the CDR3 is TGCAGCGTTGTCAAACAATCTGGGGGCGAGCAGTACTTC.

The V gene is TRBV27, the J gene TRBJ2-5; D call uncertain. Trimming left V 6 bases short and J 4 bases short, with 12 bases between. CDR1 and CDR2 from the germline V gene are MNHEY and SMNVEV (reference sequence). The CDR3 length is 13 residues. The DNA of the CDR3 is TGTGCCAGCAGCCCAATTTCTCCAGAGACCCAGTACTTC. Amino acids: CASSPISPETQYF.